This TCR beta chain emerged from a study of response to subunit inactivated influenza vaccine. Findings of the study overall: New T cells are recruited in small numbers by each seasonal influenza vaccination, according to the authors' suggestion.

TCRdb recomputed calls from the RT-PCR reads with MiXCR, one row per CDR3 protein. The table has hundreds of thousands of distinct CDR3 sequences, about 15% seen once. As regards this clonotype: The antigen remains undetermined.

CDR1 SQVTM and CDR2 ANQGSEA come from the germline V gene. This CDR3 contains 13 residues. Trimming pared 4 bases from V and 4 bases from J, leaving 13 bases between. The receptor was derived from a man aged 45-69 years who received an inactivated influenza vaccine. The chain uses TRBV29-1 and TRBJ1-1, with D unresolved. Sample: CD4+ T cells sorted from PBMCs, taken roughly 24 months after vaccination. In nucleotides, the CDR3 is TGCAGCGTTGTTCGGGATACCGGCACTGAAGCTTTCTTT. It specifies CSVVRDTGTEAFF. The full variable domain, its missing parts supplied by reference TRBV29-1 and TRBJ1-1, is SAVISQKPSRDICQRGTSLTIQCQVDSQVTMMFWYRQQPGQSLTLIATANQGSEATYESGFVIDKFPISRPNLTFSTLTVSNMSPEDSSIYLCSVVRDTGTEAFFGQGTRLTVV.